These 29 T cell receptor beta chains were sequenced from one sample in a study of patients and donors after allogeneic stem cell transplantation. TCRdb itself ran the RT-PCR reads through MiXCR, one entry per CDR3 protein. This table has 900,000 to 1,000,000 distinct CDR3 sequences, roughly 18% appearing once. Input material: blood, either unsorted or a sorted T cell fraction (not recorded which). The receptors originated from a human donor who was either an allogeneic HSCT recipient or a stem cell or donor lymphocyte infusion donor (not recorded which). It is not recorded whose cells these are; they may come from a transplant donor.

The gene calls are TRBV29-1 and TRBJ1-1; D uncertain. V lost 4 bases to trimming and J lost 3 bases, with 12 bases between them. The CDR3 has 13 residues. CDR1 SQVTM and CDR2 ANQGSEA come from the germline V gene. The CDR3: CSVVRQPYTEAFF. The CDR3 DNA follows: TGCAGCGTTGTTCGTCAACCGTACACTGAAGCTTTCTTT.

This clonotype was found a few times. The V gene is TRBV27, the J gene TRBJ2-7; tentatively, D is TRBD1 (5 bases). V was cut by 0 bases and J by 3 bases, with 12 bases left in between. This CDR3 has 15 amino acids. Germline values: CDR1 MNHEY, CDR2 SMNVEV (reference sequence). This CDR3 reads CASSLSGLIDYEQYF. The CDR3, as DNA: TGTGCCAGCAGTTTATCGGGGCTTATCGACTACGAGCAGTACTTC.

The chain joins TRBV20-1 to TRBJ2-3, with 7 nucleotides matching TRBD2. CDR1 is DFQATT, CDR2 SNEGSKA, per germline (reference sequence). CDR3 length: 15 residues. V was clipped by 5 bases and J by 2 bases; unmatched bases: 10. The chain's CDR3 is CSAPSSLAVTDTQYF. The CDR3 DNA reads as TGCAGTGCTCCAAGCAGCCTAGCGGTCACAGATACGCAGTATTTT.

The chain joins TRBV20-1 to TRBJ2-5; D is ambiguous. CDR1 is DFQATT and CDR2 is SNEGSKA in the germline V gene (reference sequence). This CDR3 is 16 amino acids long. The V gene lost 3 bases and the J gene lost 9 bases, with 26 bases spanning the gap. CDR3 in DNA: TGCAGTGCTAGCGGTATTTCCCAAGCACAAGAGATGTCCCAGTACTTC. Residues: CSASGISQAQEMSQYF.

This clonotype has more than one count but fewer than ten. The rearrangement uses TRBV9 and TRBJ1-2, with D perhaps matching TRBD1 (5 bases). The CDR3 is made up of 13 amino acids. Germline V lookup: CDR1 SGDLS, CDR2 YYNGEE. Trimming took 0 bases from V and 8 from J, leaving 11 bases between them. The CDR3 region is CASSVARGGGYTF. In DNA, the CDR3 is TGTGCCAGCAGCGTAGCACGGGGGGGAGGCTACACCTTC.

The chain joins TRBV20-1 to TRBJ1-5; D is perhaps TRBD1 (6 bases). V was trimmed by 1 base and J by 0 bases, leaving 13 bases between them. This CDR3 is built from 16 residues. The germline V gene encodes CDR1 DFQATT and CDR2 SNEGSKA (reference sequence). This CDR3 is CSARGTQGYSNQPQHF. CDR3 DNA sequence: TGCAGTGCTAGAGGGACGCAGGGGTATAGCAATCAGCCCCAGCATTTT.

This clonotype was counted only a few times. The chain's CDR3 is CASSQLLAYGYTF. CDR3 in DNA: TGTGCCAGCAGCCAACTTCTGGCCTATGGCTACACCTTC. V gene TRBV14 combines with J gene TRBJ1-2, with no clear D. V gave up 2 bases and J gave up 4 bases, with 8 bases separating them. The V gene's germline CDR1 is SGHDN and CDR2 FVKESK. The CDR3 runs to 13 residues.

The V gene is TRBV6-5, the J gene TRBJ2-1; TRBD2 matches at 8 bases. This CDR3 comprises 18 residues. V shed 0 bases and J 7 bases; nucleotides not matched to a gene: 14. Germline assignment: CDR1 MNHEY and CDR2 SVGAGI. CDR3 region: CASSYSPSPAGVGNEQFF. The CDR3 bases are TGTGCCAGCAGTTACTCCCCCAGCCCAGCGGGAGTGGGGAATGAGCAGTTCTTC.

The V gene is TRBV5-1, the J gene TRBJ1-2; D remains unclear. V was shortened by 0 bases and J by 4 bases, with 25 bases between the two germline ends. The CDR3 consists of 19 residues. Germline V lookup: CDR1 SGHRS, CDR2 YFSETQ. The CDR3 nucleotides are TGCGCCAGCAGCTTGGCCCCCCGGACGCAGAGGAGGGCCCTCTATGGCTACACCTTC. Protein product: CASSLAPRTQRRALYGYTF.

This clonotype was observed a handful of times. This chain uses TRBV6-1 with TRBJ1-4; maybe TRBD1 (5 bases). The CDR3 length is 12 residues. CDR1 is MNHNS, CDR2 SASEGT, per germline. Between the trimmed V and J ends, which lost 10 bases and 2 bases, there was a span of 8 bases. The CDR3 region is CATRQTNEKLFF. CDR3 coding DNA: TGTGCCACCCGACAGACTAATGAAAAACTGTTTTTT.

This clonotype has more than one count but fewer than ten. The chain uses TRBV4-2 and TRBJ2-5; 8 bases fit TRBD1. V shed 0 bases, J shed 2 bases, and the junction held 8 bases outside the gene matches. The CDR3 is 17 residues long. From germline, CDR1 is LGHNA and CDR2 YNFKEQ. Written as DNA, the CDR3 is TGTGCCAGCAGCCAAGAATTCGGCGGGACAGGTCAAGAGACCCAGTACTTC. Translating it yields CASSQEFGGTGQETQYF.

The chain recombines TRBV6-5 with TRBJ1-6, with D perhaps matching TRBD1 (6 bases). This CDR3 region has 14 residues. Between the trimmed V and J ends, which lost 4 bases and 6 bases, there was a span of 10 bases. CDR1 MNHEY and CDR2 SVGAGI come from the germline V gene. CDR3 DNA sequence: TGTGCCAGCAGTTGGGTCAGGGGTAATTCACCCCTCCACTTT. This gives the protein CASSWVRGNSPLHF.

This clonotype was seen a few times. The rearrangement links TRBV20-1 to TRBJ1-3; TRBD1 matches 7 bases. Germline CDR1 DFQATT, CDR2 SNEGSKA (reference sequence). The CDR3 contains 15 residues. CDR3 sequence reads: CCSRTGELTGNTIYF. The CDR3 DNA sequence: TGCTGTAGCCGGACAGGAGAGTTAACTGGAAACACCATATATTTT.

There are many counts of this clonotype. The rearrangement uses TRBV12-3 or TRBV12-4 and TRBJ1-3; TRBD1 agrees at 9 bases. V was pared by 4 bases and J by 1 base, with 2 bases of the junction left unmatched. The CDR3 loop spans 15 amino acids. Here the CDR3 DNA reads TGTGCCAGCAGTTCACAGGGGGCTTCTGGAAACACCATATATTTT. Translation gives CASSSQGASGNTIYF.

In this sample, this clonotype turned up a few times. The CDR3 loop is CSVRGTGENQPQHF. CDR3 coding DNA: TGCAGCGTTAGAGGGACAGGGGAAAATCAGCCCCAGCATTTT. The chain is built from TRBV29-1 and TRBJ1-5; TRBD1 matches at 10 bases. V shed 5 bases, J shed 4 bases, and the junction held 5 bases outside the gene matches. This CDR3 is 14 amino acids long. Germline-derived CDR1 and CDR2 are SQVTM and ANQGSEA.

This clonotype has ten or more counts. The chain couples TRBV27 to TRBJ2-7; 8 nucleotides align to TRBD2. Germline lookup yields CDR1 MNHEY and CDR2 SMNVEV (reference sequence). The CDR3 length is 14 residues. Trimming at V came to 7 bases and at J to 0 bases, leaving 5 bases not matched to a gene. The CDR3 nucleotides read TGTGCCAGCATGACTAGCGCTAGCTCCTACGAGCAGTACTTC. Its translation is CASMTSASSYEQYF.

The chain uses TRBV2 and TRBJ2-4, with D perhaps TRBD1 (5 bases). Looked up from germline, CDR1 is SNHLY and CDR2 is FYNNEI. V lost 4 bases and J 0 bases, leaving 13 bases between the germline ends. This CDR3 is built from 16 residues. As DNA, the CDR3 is TGTGCCAGCAGTGGCGACAGCATTAGAGCCAAAAACATTCAGTACTTC. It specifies CASSGDSIRAKNIQYF. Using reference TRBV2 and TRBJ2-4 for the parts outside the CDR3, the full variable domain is EPEVTQTPSHQVTQMGQEVILRCVPISNHLYFYWYRQILGQKVEFLVSFYNNEISEKSEIFDDQFSVERPDGSNFTLKIRSTKLEDSAMYFCASSGDSIRAKNIQYFGAGTRLSVL.

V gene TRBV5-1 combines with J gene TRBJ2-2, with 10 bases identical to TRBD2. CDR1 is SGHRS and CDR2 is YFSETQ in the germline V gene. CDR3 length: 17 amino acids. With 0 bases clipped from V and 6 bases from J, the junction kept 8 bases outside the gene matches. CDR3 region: CASSLAETSGVAGELFF. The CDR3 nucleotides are TGCGCCAGCAGCTTGGCCGAAACTAGCGGGGTGGCCGGGGAGCTGTTTTTT.

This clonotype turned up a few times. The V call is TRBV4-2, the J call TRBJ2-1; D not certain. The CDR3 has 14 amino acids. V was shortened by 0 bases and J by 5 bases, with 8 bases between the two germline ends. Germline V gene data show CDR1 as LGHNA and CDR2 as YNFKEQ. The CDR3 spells CASSQETGHNEQFF. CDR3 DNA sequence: TGTGCCAGCAGCCAAGAGACGGGCCACAATGAGCAGTTCTTC.

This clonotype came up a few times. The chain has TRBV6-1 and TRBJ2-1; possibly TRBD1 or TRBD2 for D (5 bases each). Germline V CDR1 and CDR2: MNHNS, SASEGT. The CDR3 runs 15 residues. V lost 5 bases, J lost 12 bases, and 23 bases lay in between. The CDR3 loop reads CASSPPPKGDARQFF. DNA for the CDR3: TGTGCCAGCAGTCCACCCCCAAAAGGGGACGCTAGGCAGTTCTTC.

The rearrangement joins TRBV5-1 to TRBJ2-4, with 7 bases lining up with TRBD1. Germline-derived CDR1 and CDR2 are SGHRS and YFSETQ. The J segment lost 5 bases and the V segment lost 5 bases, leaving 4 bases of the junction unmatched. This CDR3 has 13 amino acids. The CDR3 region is CASSRQGENIQYF. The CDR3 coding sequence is TGCGCCAGCAGTAGACAGGGAGAAAACATTCAGTACTTC.

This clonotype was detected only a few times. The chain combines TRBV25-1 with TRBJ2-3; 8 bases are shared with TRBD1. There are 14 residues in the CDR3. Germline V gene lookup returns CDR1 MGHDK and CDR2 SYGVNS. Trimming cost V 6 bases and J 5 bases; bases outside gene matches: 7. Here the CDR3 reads CASRRQGSLDTQYF. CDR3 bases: TGTGCCAGCAGACGACAGGGGAGTTTAGATACGCAGTATTTT.

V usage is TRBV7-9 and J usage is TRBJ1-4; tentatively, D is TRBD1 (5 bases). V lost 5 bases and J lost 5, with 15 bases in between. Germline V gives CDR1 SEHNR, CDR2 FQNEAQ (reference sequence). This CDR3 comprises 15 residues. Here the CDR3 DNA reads TGTGCCAGCAGCCCCGGACAAACACGAAATGAAAAACTGTTTTTT. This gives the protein CASSPGQTRNEKLFF.

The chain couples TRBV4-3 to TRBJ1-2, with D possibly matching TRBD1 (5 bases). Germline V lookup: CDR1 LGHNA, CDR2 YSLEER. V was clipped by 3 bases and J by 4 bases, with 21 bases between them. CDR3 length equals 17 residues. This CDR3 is CASSHRGAGDGSYGYTF. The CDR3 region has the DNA TGCGCCAGCAGCCATAGGGGTGCTGGGGATGGTAGCTATGGCTACACCTTC.

The CDR3 nucleotides read TGTGCCAGCAGCTTAGCTGTTGTTGGTAAACTGTTTTTT. It encodes CASSLAVVGKLFF. The chain carries TRBV7-9 and TRBJ1-4; D not resolved. Germline CDR1 and CDR2: SEHNR and FQNEAQ (reference sequence). The CDR3 is made up of 13 amino acids. V was clipped by 0 bases and J by 11 bases, with 10 bases between them.

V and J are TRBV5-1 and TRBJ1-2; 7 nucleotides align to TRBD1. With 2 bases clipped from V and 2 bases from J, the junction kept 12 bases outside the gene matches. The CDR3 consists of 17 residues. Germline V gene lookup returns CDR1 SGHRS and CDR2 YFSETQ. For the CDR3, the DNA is TGCGCCAGCAGCTTTTTCAGACCCCGGGACAGCAACTATGGCTACACCTTC. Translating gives CASSFFRPRDSNYGYTF.

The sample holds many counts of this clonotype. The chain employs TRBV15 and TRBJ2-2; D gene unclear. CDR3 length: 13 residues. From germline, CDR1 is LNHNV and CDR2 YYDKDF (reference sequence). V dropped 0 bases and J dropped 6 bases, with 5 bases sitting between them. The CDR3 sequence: CATSRDLAGELFF. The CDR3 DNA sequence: TGTGCCACCAGCAGAGATCTAGCCGGGGAGCTGTTTTTT.

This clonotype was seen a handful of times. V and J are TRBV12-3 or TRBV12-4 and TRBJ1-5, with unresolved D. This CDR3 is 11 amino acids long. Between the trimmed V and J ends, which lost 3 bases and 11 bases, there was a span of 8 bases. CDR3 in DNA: TGTGCCAGCAGTTTCGGCAAGGCCCAGCATTTT. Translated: CASSFGKAQHF.

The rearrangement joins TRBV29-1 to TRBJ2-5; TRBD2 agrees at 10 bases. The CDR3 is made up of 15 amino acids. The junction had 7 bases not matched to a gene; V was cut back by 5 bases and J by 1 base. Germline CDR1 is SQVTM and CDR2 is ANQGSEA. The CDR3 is CSVKGSGRFQETQYF. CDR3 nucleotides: TGCAGCGTTAAGGGTAGCGGGAGGTTCCAAGAGACCCAGTACTTC. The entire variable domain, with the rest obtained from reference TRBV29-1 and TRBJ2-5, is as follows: SAVISQKPSRDICQRGTSLTIQCQVDSQVTMMFWYRQQPGQSLTLIATANQGSEATYESGFVIDKFPISRPNLTFSTLTVSNMSPEDSSIYLCSVKGSGRFQETQYFGPGTRLLVL.